This TCR beta chain was documented in a study of response to subunit inactivated influenza vaccine. This clonotype has ten or more counts. Losses at the gene ends were 5 bases for V and 7 bases for J; bases not matched to a gene: 15. Germline V lookup: CDR1 SEHNR, CDR2 FQNEAQ (reference sequence). The CDR3 runs to 16 residues. TCRdb redid the calling of the RT-PCR reads with MiXCR, one entry per CDR3 protein. This sample carries about 780,000 distinct CDR3 sequences, approximately 18% of them seen once, and the ten largest clones take roughly 11%. The chain links TRBV7-9 to TRBJ2-7; 9 bases are a match to TRBD2. This material consisted of PBMCs from blood, taken roughly 5 days after vaccination. The receptor comes from a man in his forties or fifties who received an inactivated influenza vaccine. CDR3 region: CASSPWAGGPGHEQYF. CDR3 sequence (DNA): TGTGCCAGCAGCCCCTGGGCGGGAGGGCCGGGTCATGAGCAGTACTTC.